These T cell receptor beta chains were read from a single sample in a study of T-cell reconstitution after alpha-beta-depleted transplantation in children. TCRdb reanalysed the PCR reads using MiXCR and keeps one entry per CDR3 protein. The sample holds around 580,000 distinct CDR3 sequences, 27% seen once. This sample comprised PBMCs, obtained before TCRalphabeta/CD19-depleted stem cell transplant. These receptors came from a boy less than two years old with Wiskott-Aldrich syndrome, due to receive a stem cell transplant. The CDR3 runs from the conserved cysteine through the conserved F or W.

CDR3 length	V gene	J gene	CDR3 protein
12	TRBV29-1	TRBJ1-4	CSVRVTNEKLFF
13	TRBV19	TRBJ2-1	CASSTTIGVEQFF
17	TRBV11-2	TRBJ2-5	CASSLAVLADNQETQYF
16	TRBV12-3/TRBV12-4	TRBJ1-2	CASRGGTGGANYGYTF
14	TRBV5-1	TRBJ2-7	CASRSVVTAYEQYF
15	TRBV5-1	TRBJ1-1	CASSLVTGGNTEAFF
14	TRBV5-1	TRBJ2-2	CASFQGADTGELFF
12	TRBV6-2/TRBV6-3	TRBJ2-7	CASSFASGRGYF
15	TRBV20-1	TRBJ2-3	CSALLRQGGPDTQYF
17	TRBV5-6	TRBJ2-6	CASSSGQTASGANVLTF
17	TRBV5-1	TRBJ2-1	CASSPFSSVSSYNEQFF
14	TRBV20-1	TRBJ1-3	CSASGHLSGNTIYF
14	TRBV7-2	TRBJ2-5	CASSEFWGQETQYF
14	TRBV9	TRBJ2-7	CASSDRDTSYEQYF
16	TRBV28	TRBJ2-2	CASSGTGTGDTGELFF
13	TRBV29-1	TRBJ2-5	CSVVGSLQETQYF
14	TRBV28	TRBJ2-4	CASSLTGAKNIQYF
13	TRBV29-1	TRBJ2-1	CSVDRQGGNEQFF
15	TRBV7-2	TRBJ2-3	CASSLGWREIDTQYF
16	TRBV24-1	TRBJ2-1	CATSDFWSTSSPEQFF
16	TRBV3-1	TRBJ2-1	CASSQRLSTRGNEQFF
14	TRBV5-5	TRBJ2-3	CASSQPGTTDTQYF
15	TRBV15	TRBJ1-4	CATSRDLQGNEKLFF
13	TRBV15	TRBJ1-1	CATSLPGVAEAFF
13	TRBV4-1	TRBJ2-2	CASSRQESGELFF
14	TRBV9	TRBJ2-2	CASRPAGNTGELFF
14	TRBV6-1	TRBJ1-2	CASSEVPGDYGYTF
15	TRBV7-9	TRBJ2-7	CASSSRGGGSYEQYF
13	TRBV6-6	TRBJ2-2	CATRAAGPGELFF
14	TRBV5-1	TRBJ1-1	CASSVLPANTEAFF
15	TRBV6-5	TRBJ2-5	CASSSSSSGRETQYF
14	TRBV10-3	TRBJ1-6	CATRGGRDNSPLHF
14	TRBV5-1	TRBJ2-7	CASSQGDRKNEQYF
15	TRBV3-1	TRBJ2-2	CASRLAGGKDGELFF
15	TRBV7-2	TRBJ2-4	CASSTFYDWGNIQYF
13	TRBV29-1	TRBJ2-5	CSVALRTKETQYF
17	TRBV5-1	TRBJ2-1	CASSPDTSAGVGNEQFF
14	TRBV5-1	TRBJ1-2	CASSRTGIGYGYTF
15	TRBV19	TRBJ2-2	CASSHDRGDTGELFF
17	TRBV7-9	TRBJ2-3	CASSPPRIAGELDTQYF
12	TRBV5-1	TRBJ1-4	CASSFGNEKLFF
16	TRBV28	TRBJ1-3	CASRTRGLGYGNTIYF
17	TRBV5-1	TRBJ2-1	CASSFPGLAGGGNEQFF
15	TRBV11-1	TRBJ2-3	CASSTNRGAPDTHYF
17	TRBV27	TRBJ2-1	CASMRSKGARSYNEQFF
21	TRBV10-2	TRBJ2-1	CASSEIGGGISGSNSYNEQFF